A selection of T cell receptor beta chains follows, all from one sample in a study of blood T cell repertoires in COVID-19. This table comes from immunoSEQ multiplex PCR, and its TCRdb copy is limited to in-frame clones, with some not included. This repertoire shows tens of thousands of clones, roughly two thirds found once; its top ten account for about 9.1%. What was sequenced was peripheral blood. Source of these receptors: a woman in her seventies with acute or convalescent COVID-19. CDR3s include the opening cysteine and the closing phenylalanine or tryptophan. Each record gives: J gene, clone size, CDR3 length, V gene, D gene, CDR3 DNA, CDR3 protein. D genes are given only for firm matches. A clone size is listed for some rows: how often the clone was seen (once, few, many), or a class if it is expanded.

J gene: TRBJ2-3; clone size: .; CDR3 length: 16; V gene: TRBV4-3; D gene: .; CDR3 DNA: TGCGCCAGCAGCCACGGGCGGGACCGAGGGGCAGATACGCAGTATTTT; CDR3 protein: CASSHGRDRGADTQYF
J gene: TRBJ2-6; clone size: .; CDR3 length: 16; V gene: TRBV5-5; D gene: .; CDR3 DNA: TGTGCCAGCAGCTTGGAGGAGGTCTCTGGGGCCAACGTCCTGACTTTC; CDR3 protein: CASSLEEVSGANVLTF
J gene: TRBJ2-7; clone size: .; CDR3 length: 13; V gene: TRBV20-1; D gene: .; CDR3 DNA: TGCAGTGCTAGTCGTCCGGGATCCTACGAGCAGTACTTC; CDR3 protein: CSASRPGSYEQYF
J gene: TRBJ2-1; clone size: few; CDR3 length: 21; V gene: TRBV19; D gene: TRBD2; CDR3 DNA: TGTGCCAGTAGTATGATGACAGGTCTTGGTAGCGGGAGAGGCTACCACAATGAGCAGTTCTTC; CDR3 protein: CASSMMTGLGSGRGYHNEQFF
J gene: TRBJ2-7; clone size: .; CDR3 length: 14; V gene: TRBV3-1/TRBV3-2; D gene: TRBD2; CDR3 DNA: TGTGCCAGCAGCCAAGCTAGCGGTGTCTCCGAGCAGTACTTC; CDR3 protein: CASSQASGVSEQYF
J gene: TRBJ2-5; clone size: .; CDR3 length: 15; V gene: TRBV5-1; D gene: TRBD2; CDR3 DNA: TGCGCCAGCAGCCCCCCGGCGGGGGGGCCGCAGACCCAGTACTTC; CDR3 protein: CASSPPAGGPQTQYF
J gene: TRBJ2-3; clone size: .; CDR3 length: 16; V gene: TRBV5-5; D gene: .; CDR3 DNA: TGTGCCAGCAGCCCCATCCGATTGCGGGGCACAGATACGCAGTATTTT; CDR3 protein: CASSPIRLRGTDTQYF
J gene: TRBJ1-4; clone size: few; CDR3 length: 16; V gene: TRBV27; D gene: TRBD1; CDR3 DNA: TGTGCCAGCAGTTCGCACCGGGACAGTGCTAATGAAAAACTGTTTTTT; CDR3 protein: CASSSHRDSANEKLFF
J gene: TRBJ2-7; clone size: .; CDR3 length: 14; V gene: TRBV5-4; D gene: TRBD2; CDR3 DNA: TGTGCCAGCAGCAAAGCGGGGGGGCCCTACGAGCAGTACTTC; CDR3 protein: CASSKAGGPYEQYF
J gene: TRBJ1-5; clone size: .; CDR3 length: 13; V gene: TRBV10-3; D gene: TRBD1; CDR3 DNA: TGTGCCGCCCGGACAGGGGTAGATCAGCCCCAGCATTTT; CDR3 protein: CAARTGVDQPQHF
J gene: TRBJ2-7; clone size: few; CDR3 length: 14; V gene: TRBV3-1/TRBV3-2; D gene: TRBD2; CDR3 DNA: TGTGCCAGCAGCTCGACTAGCGGTCCCTACGAGCAGTACTTC; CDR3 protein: CASSSTSGPYEQYF
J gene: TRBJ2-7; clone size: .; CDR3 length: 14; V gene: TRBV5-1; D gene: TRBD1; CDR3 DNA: TGCGCCAGCAGCCCCGGGACAGCACTCTACGAGCAGTACTTC; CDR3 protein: CASSPGTALYEQYF
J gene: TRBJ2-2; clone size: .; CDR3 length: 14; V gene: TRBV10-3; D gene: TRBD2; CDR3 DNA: TGTGCCATCAGACTAGCGGGAGACACCGGGGAGCTGTTTTTT; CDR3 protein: CAIRLAGDTGELFF
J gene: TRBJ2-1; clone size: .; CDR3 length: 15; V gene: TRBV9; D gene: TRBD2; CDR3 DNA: TGTGCCAGCAGCGAGGCCGGGGGGGTATACAATGAGCAGTTCTTC; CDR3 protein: CASSEAGGVYNEQFF
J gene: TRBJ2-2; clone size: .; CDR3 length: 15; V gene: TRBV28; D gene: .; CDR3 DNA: TGTGCCAGCAGTTTAGGAGGTACCGGCACCGGGGAGCTGTTTTTT; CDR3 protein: CASSLGGTGTGELFF
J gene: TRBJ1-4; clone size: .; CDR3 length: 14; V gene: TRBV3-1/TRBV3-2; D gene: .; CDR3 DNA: TGTGCCAGCAGCCAGTACTCGGGGGATGAAAAACTGTTTTTT; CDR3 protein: CASSQYSGDEKLFF
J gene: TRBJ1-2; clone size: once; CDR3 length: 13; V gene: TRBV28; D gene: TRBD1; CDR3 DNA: TGTGCCAGCAGCCCAGGGACAGGGGACGGCTACACCTTC; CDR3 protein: CASSPGTGDGYTF
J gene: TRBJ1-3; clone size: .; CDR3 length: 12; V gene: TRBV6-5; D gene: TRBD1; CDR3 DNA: TGTGCCAGTACAGGGGTTGGAAACACCATATATTTT; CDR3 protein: CASTGVGNTIYF
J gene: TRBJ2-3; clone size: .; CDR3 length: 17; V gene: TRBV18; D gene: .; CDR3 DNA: TGTGCCAGCTCACCTTGGGTGAGTGGCGGTAGCACAGATACGCAGTATTTT; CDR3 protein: CASSPWVSGGSTDTQYF
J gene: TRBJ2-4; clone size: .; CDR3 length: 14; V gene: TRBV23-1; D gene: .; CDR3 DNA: TGCGCCAGCAGTCAAGGCAGGGTCAAAAACATTCAGTACTTC; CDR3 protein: CASSQGRVKNIQYF
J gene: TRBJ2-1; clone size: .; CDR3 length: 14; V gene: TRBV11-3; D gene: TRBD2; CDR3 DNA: TGTGCCAGCAGCAAGACCGTAGCGGGAGGTGAGCAGTTCTTC; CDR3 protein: CASSKTVAGGEQFF
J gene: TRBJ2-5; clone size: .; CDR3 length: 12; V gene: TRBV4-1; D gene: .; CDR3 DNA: TGCGCCAGTCGGGGGATTGGAGAGACCCAGTACTTC; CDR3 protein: CASRGIGETQYF
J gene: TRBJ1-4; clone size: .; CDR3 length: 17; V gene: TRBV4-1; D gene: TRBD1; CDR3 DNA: TGCGCCAGCAGCCAAGAGTTTAGGACAGGGATTAATGAAAAACTGTTTTTT; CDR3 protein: CASSQEFRTGINEKLFF
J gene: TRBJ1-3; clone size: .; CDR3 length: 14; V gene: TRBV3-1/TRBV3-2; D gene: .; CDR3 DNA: TGTGCCAGCAGCTCCCTTGGCAGTGGAAACACCATATATTTT; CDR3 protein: CASSSLGSGNTIYF
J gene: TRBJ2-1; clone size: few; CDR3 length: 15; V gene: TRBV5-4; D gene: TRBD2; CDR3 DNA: TGTGCCAGCAGCTCCGGACTAGCGGGAGAGGATGAGCAGTTCTTC; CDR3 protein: CASSSGLAGEDEQFF
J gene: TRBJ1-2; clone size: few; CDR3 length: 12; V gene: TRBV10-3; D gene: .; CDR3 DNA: TGTGCCATCAGTGACCAGGGTGATGGCTACACCTTC; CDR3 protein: CAISDQGDGYTF
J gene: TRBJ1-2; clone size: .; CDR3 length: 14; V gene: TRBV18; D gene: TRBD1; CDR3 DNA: TGTGCCAGCTCATCCCTGGACAGGGATTACGGCTACACCTTC; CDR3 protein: CASSSLDRDYGYTF
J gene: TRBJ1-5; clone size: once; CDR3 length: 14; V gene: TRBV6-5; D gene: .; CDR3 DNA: TGTGCCAGCATAGGCGGCGAATTCAATCAGCCCCAGCATTTT; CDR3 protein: CASIGGEFNQPQHF
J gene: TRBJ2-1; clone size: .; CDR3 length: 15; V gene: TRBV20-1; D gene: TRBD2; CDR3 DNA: TGCAGTGCTAGTGAGGGACTAGCGGGAGCGTACTGGCAGTTCTTC; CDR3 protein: CSASEGLAGAYWQFF
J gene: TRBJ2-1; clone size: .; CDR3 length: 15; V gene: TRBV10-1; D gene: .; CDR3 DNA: TGCGCCAGCAGTGATCGTCTAAACGACTACAATGAGCAGTTCTTC; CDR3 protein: CASSDRLNDYNEQFF
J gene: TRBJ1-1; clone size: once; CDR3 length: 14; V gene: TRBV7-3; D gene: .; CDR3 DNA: TGTGCCAGCAGCTTAGACGGGGGTAGCACTGAAGCTTTCTTT; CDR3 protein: CASSLDGGSTEAFF
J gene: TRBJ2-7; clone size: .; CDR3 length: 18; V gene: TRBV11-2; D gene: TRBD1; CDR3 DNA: TGTGCCAGCAGCTTAGCCCGGGACAGGGCCCTCAGCTCCTACGAGCAGTACTTC; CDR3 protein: CASSLARDRALSSYEQYF
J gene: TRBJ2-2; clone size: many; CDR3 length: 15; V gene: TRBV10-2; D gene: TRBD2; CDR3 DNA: TGCGCCAGTACCCAAGCGGGGGCGAACACCGGGGAGCTGTTTTTT; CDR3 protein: CASTQAGANTGELFF
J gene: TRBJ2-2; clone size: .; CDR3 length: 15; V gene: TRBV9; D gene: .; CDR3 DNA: TGTGCCAGCAGCTCCCGCGGGGTTAACACCGGGGAGCTGTTTTTT; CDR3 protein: CASSSRGVNTGELFF
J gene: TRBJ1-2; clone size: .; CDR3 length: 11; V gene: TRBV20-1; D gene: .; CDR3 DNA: TGCAGTGCGCCCCACAGCTATGGCTACACCTTC; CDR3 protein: CSAPHSYGYTF
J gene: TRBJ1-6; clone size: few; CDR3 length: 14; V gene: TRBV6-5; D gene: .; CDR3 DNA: TGTGCCAGCAGCTTGACAGCGTATAATTCACCCCTCCACTTT; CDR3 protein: CASSLTAYNSPLHF
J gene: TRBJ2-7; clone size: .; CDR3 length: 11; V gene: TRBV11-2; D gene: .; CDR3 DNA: TGTGCCAGCAGCCTCGCCTACGAGCAGTACTTC; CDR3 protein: CASSLAYEQYF
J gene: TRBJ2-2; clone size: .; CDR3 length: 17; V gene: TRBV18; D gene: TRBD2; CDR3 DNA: TGTGCCAGCTCATTCGGACTAGCGGGAGGAGGAGCCGGGGAGCTGTTTTTT; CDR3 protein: CASSFGLAGGGAGELFF
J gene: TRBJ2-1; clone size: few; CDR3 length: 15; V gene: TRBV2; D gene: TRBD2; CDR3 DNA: TGTGCCAGCAGTGATGAACTAGCGGGAACGGGTGAGCAGTTCTTC; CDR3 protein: CASSDELAGTGEQFF
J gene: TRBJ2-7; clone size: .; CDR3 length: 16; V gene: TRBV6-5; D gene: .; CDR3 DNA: TGTGCCAGCAGTTCTCCGGGCGGGACCCGAAGTACTGAGCAGTACTTC; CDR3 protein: CASSSPGGTRSTEQYF
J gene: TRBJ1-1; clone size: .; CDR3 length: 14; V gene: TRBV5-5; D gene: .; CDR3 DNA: TGTGCCAGCAGCCAGTCGGGAGCGAACACTGAAGCTTTCTTT; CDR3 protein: CASSQSGANTEAFF
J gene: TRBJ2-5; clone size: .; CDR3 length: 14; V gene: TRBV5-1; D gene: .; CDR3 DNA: TGCGCCAGCAGCTTGGCCGGAGCCTTGGAGACCCAGTACTTC; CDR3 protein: CASSLAGALETQYF
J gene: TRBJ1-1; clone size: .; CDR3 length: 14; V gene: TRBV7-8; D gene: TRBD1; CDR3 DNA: TGTGCCAGCAGCTTGGGACAGGGGTCCGCTGAAGCTTTCTTT; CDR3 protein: CASSLGQGSAEAFF
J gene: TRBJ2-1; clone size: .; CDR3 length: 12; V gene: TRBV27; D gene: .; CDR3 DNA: TGTGCCAGCAGCCGCCCACTACATGAGCAGTTCTTC; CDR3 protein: CASSRPLHEQFF
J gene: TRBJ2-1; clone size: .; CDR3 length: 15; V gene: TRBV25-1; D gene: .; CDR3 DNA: TGTGCCAGCAGTGAACGAGCGGACTTCTACAATGAGCAGTTCTTC; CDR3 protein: CASSERADFYNEQFF
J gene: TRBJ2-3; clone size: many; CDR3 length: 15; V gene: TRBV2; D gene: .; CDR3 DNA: TGTGCCAGCAGTGAAGCGGGGCAGCGCACAGATACGCAGTATTTT; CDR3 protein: CASSEAGQRTDTQYF
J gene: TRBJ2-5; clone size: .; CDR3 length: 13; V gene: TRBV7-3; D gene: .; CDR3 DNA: TGTGCCAGCAGCTTACGGGAAAGGGAGACCCAGTACTTC; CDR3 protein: CASSLRERETQYF